One sample yielded the 32 T cell receptor beta chains listed below, sequenced in a study of cytomegalovirus exposure and HLA in healthy donors. PCR primers comprised 60 Vbeta and 13 Jbeta primers. Clones were read by immunoSEQ multiplex PCR, and TCRdb kept only the in-frame ones, dropping some. The table lists around 150,000 clones, approximately 60% of them singletons. Material for sequencing was PBMCs. Source of these receptors: a human donor in good health.

This clone was counted between two and nine times. The rearrangement uses TRBV7-2 and TRBJ1-1, with D possibly being TRBD1 (5 bases). V was pared by 5 bases and J by 2 bases, with 18 bases between. The CDR3 is 16 amino acids. Per the germline V gene, CDR1 is SGHTA and CDR2 is FQGNSA. This CDR3 is CASSPRSVGQNTEAFF. The CDR3 nucleotides are TGTGCCAGCAGCCCGCGATCGGTAGGACAAAACACTGAAGCTTTCTTT.

The chain recombines TRBV6-5 with TRBJ2-1; D might be TRBD1 (6 bases). V lost 3 bases and J 9 bases, leaving 12 bases between the germline ends. The CDR3 runs 13 residues. Germline V gene lookup returns CDR1 MNHEY and CDR2 SVGAGI. Here the CDR3 DNA reads TGTGCCAGCAGTTATTGGATCAGGGGTGAGCAGTTCTTC. Translated: CASSYWIRGEQFF.

For the CDR3, the DNA is TGTGCCAGCAGCTTAGACCTAGGACTAGCGGGAGCAGGCGAGCAGTTCTTC. Residues: CASSLDLGLAGAGEQFF. The J gene is TRBJ2-1, the V gene TRBV7-6; 13 nucleotides line up with TRBD2. The germline V gene has CDR1 SGHVS and CDR2 FNYEAQ. Trimming cost V 1 base and J 10 bases; bases outside gene matches: 10. The CDR3 is 17 amino acids.

The rearrangement joins TRBV4-3 to TRBJ1-1; no clear D. CDR3 size: 16 residues. CDR1 is LGHNA, CDR2 YSLEER, per germline. V was trimmed by 1 base and J by 1 base, leaving 13 bases between them. The CDR3 protein is CASSQGEPIKNTEAFF. Here the CDR3 DNA reads TGCGCCAGCAGCCAAGGCGAGCCGATTAAGAACACTGAAGCTTTCTTT.

The J gene is TRBJ1-2, the V gene TRBV5-8, with TRBD1 matching over 9 bases. The V segment lost 3 bases and the J segment 4 bases; nucleotides outside the gene matches: 7. This CDR3 spans 15 amino acids. CDR1 and CDR2 from the germline V gene are SGHTS and YDEGEE. The CDR3 loop reads CASSSGQGPGYGYTF. The CDR3 DNA sequence: TGTGCCAGCAGCTCAGGACAGGGGCCCGGCTATGGCTACACCTTC.

The chain carries TRBV9 and TRBJ2-5; no firm D call. V lost 4 bases and J 5 bases, leaving 12 bases between the germline ends. This CDR3 has 13 amino acids. Germline V gene data show CDR1 as SGDLS and CDR2 as YYNGEE. CDR3 coding DNA: TGTGCCAGCAGCTCAATACCCCGGGAGACCCAGTACTTC. Its translation is CASSSIPRETQYF.

A few counts support this clone. The CDR3 bases are TGTGCCATCAGGGGGACAGGGAAGGCTGAAAAACTGTTTTTT. Translated: CAIRGTGKAEKLFF. The V call is TRBV10-3, the J call TRBJ1-4; 9 positions match TRBD1. Germline CDR1 is ENHRY and CDR2 is SYGVKD. This CDR3 is 14 amino acids long. Trimming at V came to 6 bases and at J to 7 bases, leaving 6 bases not matched to a gene.

The chain combines TRBV5-4 with TRBJ1-1; D ambiguous. Trimming took off 0 bases at V and 7 bases at J, with 16 bases between the two ends. The CDR3 sequence is 15 residues long. Per the germline V gene, CDR1 is SGHNT and CDR2 is YYREEE (reference sequence). CDR3 nucleotide sequence: TGTGCCAGCAGCTTGGGCGGAAAGGACTTTGTTGAAGCTTTCTTT. Encoded protein: CASSLGGKDFVEAFF.

The rearrangement uses TRBV5-4 and TRBJ1-5; D remains unclear. This CDR3 spans 15 amino acids. Trimming took off 0 bases at V and 5 bases at J, with 12 bases between the two ends. Germline-derived CDR1 and CDR2 are SGHNT and YYREEE (reference sequence). The CDR3 sequence: CASSLGGGFDQPQHF. Written as DNA, the CDR3 is TGTGCCAGCAGCTTGGGTGGAGGGTTTGATCAGCCCCAGCATTTT.

The chain employs TRBV11-2 and TRBJ2-1; 7 bases fit TRBD1. The V segment lost 6 bases and the J segment 6 bases; nucleotides outside the gene matches: 8. Per the germline V gene, CDR1 is SGHAT and CDR2 is FQNNGV. The length of the CDR3 is 14 residues. The CDR3 loop is CASRPSGQTNEQFF. In DNA form, the CDR3 reads TGTGCCAGCAGGCCGTCGGGACAGACCAATGAGCAGTTCTTC.

This chain uses TRBV10-3 with TRBJ1-4; 8 bases map to TRBD1. Germline CDR1 and CDR2: ENHRY and SYGVKD. The CDR3 is made up of 14 amino acids. The V gene end was trimmed by 6 bases and the J gene end by 6 bases; junction bases not matched to a gene: 6. CDR3 protein: CAIRATGDDEKLFF. CDR3 nucleotide sequence: TGTGCCATCAGGGCGACAGGGGATGATGAAAAACTGTTTTTT.

The chain carries TRBV18 and TRBJ1-2; TRBD1 matches 7 bases. In germline, CDR1 is KGHSH, CDR2 LQKENI. The V segment lost 3 bases and the J segment 6 bases; nucleotides outside the gene matches: 7. CDR3 length: 14 amino acids. CDR3 DNA sequence: TGTGCCAGCTCACCTACAGGGGCAGTGGATGGCTACACCTTC. It yields the protein CASSPTGAVDGYTF.

The chain is built from TRBV2 and TRBJ1-2, with 8 bases that match TRBD1. Germline assignment: CDR1 SNHLY and CDR2 FYNNEI. V was clipped by 5 bases and J by 8 bases; unmatched bases: 7. This CDR3 contains 13 residues. Here the CDR3 reads CASSSWTGNGYTF. CDR3 coding DNA: TGTGCCAGCAGTTCTTGGACAGGGAACGGCTACACCTTC.

The chain has TRBV5-5 and TRBJ2-2; D not certain. CDR3 length: 14 amino acids. Trimming stripped 1 base from V and 3 bases from J, with 7 bases between. CDR1 and CDR2 (germline): SGHKS, YYEKEE (reference sequence). CDR3 residues: CASSLSLYTGELFF. The CDR3 bases are TGTGCCAGCAGCTTGAGCCTATACACCGGGGAGCTGTTTTTT.

The chain recombines TRBV5-4 with TRBJ1-2; D unresolved. Per the germline V gene, CDR1 is SGHNT and CDR2 is YYREEE (reference sequence). CDR3 size: 12 residues. Trimming cost V 3 bases and J 3 bases, with 6 bases left between them. CDR3 loop: CASSSTDYGYTF. The CDR3 bases are TGTGCCAGCAGCTCAACAGACTATGGCTACACCTTC.

This chain joins TRBV5-4 and TRBJ2-4; D perhaps matches TRBD2 (5 bases). Looked up from germline, CDR1 is SGHNT and CDR2 is YYREEE (reference sequence). The CDR3 contains 14 residues. V lost 3 bases and J lost 3, with 10 bases in between. This CDR3 reads CASSYRDGKNIQYF. CDR3 nucleotide sequence: TGTGCCAGCAGCTACCGGGATGGCAAAAACATTCAGTACTTC.

This clone was seen only a few times. V is TRBV5-6 and J is TRBJ2-1; D is unresolved. This CDR3 spans 14 amino acids. Trimming pared 2 bases from V and 0 bases from J, leaving 6 bases between. Germline CDR1 and CDR2: SGHDT and YYEEEE. CDR3 residues: CASSFDNSYNEQFF. Written as DNA, the CDR3 is TGTGCCAGCAGCTTTGACAACTCCTACAATGAGCAGTTCTTC.

The chain carries TRBV14 and TRBJ2-1, with a possible D match to TRBD2 (5 bases). V gave up 0 bases and J gave up 5 bases, with 17 bases separating them. Per the germline V gene, CDR1 is SGHDN and CDR2 is FVKESK. This CDR3 contains 17 residues. CDR3 DNA sequence: TGTGCCAGCAGCCAAGATAGAGGGAGCCTCGCCCACAATGAGCAGTTCTTC. Translated: CASSQDRGSLAHNEQFF.

This clone was seen more than once but under ten times. The rearrangement joins TRBV4-3 to TRBJ2-5; no reliable D call. V shed 0 bases and J shed 2 bases, with 16 bases lying between them. This CDR3 comprises 17 residues. CDR1 and CDR2 (germline): LGHNA, YSLEER. CDR3 region: CASSQEVGYPPQETQYF. CDR3 DNA sequence: TGCGCCAGCAGCCAAGAAGTGGGCTACCCCCCGCAAGAGACCCAGTACTTC.

The V and J genes are TRBV18 and TRBJ2-5, with D tentatively TRBD2 (6 bases). TRBJ2-7 explains the end of the DNA better; the J call may be wrong. Per germline, CDR1 KGHSH and CDR2 LQKENI. This CDR3 is built from 14 residues. For the CDR3, the DNA is TGTGCCAGCTCACCGCCGGGACTTCACTACGAGCAGTACTTC. Translated, it gives CASSPPGLHYEQYF.

The table lists this clone with a few counts. The V call is TRBV6-4, the J call TRBJ2-3; TRBD1 aligns across 8 bases. The germline V gene encodes CDR1 MRHNA and CDR2 SNTAGT. Trimming at V came to 5 bases and at J to 1 base, leaving 5 bases not matched to a gene. The CDR3 spans 15 residues. The chain's CDR3 is CASSTGTGGTDTQYF. The CDR3 DNA reads as TGTGCCAGCAGTACCGGGACAGGAGGCACAGATACGCAGTATTTT.

This clone was seen just once. The chain uses TRBV11-3 and TRBJ2-5; perhaps TRBD2 as D (6 bases). The CDR3 runs to 11 residues. The V end was cut by 6 bases, the J end by 5 bases, with 7 bases between. Germline-derived CDR1 and CDR2 are SGHNT and YENEEA. The CDR3 loop is CASSGGETQYF. The CDR3 region has the DNA TGTGCCAGCAGTGGGGGGGAGACCCAGTACTTC.

The J gene is TRBJ2-7, the V gene TRBV19, with TRBD1 identical over 12 bases. Germline assignment: CDR1 LNHDA and CDR2 SQIVND (reference sequence). The ends lost 4 bases at V and 2 bases at J; junction bases unmatched: 0. The CDR3 extends over 14 amino acids. CDR3 residues: CASSRDRGPYEQYF. The CDR3, as DNA: TGTGCCAGTAGTAGGGACAGGGGGCCCTACGAGCAGTACTTC.

This clone has only a few counts. The chain has TRBV19 and TRBJ2-1; the D is unclear. Trimming stripped 1 base from V and 0 bases from J, with 10 bases between. The CDR3 sequence is 16 residues long. Germline CDR1 and CDR2: LNHDA and SQIVND (reference sequence). The CDR3 spells CASSIAIVGSYNEQFF. The CDR3 DNA reads as TGTGCCAGTAGTATAGCCATAGTCGGCTCCTACAATGAGCAGTTCTTC.

The chain combines TRBV19 with TRBJ2-6, with 11 bases identical to TRBD1. The CDR3 is made up of 19 amino acids. Trimming removed 1 base from V and 4 bases from J; junction bases left unmatched: 9. CDR1 and CDR2 from the germline V gene are LNHDA and SQIVND (reference sequence). CDR3 nucleotide sequence: TGTGCCAGTAGTATAGGGACCGGACAGGGGGCGCGGGGGGCCAACGTCCTGACTTTC. It is translated as CASSIGTGQGARGANVLTF.

This chain connects TRBV18 to TRBJ2-7; 8 bases fit TRBD1. Germline lookup yields CDR1 KGHSH and CDR2 LQKENI. J lost 4 bases, V lost 0 bases, and 5 bases had no gene match. The CDR3 totals 15 residues. CDR3 sequence: CASSPPRTGFYEQYF. The CDR3 DNA sequence: TGTGCCAGCTCACCACCCCGGACAGGGTTTTACGAGCAGTACTTC.

V and J are TRBV7-8 and TRBJ2-5, with 7 bases lining up with TRBD2. Germline trimming cut 2 bases from V and 5 bases from J; bases unmatched to any gene: 5. CDR3 length: 14 residues. The germline V gene has CDR1 SGHVS and CDR2 FQNEAQ. This CDR3 is CASSLLGGDETQYF. CDR3 coding DNA: TGTGCCAGCAGCTTACTGGGAGGGGATGAGACCCAGTACTTC.

This clone occurred a few times. V usage is TRBV5-4 and J usage is TRBJ2-1; TRBD2 matches at 9 bases. There are 17 residues in the CDR3. Germline V CDR1 and CDR2: SGHNT, YYREEE (reference sequence). J lost 0 bases, V lost 0 bases, and 4 bases had no gene match. The CDR3 nucleotides read TGTGCCAGCAGCTTGGACCTGACTAGCGGCTCCTACAATGAGCAGTTCTTC. Amino acid sequence: CASSLDLTSGSYNEQFF.

The rearrangement joins TRBV6-4 to TRBJ2-2; D perhaps matches TRBD1 (5 bases). The CDR3 runs 13 residues. Germline V gene data show CDR1 as MRHNA and CDR2 as SNTAGT. The V end was cut by 2 bases, the J end by 5 bases, with 6 bases between. The CDR3 here is CASSDQGTGELFF. DNA for the CDR3: TGTGCCAGCAGTGACCAGGGAACCGGGGAGCTGTTTTTT.

The J gene is TRBJ2-5, the V gene TRBV11-3; weak D call: TRBD1 (6 bases). Germline CDR1 SGHNT, CDR2 YENEEA. Trimming pared 0 bases from V and 4 bases from J, leaving 12 bases between. The length of the CDR3 is 15 residues. CDR3 in DNA: TGTGCCAGCAGCTTAGAGTATCAGGGGAGAGAGACCCAGTACTTC. Amino acid sequence: CASSLEYQGRETQYF. Based on the CDR3 plus reference TRBV11-3 and TRBJ2-5, the full variable domain is EAGVVQSPRYKIIEKKQPVAFWCNPISGHNTLYWYLQNLGQGPELLIRYENEEAVDDSQLPKDRFSAERLKGVDSTLKIQPAELGDSAVYLCASSLEYQGRETQYFGPGTRLLVL.

The chain is built from TRBV7-2 and TRBJ2-7; TRBD1 agrees at 9 bases. The CDR3 is 14 amino acids. CDR1 and CDR2 from the germline V gene are SGHTA and FQGNSA. The V and J ends lost 6 bases and 5 bases, in that order; junction bases with no gene match: 8. The CDR3 spells CASSTGQGVDEQYF. As DNA, the CDR3 is TGTGCCAGCAGTACGGGACAGGGCGTCGACGAGCAGTACTTC.

This clone was detected only a few times. In nucleotides, the CDR3 is TGTGCCAGCAGTTGGCGACAGGGGGCGATGGATCAGCCCCAGCATTTT. This encodes CASSWRQGAMDQPQHF. V usage is TRBV28 and J usage is TRBJ1-5, with 10 bases that match TRBD1. CDR3 size: 16 residues. Germline V gene lookup returns CDR1 MDHEN and CDR2 SYDVKM. V dropped 4 bases and J dropped 5; count of bases not matched to a gene: 8. Variable domain in full (rest from reference TRBV28 and TRBJ1-5): DVKVTQSSRYLVKRTGEKVFLECVQDMDHENMFWYRQDPGLGLRLIYFSYDVKMKEKGDIPEGYSVSREKKERFSLILESASTNQTSMYLCASSWRQGAMDQPQHFGDGTRLSIL.